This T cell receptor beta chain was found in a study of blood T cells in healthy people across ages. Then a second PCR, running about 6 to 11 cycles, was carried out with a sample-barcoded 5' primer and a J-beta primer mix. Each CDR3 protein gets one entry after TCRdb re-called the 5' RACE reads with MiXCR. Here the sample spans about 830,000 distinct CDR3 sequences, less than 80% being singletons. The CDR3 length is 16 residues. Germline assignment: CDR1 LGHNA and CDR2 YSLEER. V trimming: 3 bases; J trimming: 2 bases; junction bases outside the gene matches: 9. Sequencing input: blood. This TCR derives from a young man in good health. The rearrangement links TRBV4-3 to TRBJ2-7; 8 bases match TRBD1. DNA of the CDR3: TGCGCCAGCAGCCAGTATACAGGGGGAGCCCCCTACGAGCAGTACTTC. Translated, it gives CASSQYTGGAPYEQYF.